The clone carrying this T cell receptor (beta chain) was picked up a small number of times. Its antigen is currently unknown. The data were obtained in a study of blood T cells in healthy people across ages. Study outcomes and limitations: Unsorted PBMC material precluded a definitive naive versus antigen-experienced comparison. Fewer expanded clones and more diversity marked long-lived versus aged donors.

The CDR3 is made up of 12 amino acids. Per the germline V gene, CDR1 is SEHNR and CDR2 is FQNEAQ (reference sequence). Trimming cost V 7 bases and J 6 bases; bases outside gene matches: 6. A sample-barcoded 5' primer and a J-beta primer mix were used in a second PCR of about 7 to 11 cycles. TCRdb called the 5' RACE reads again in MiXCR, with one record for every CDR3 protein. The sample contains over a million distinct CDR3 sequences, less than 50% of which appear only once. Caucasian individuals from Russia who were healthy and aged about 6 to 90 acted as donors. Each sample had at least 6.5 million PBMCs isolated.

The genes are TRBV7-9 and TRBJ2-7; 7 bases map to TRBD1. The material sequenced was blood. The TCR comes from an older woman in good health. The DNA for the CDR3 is TGTGCCAGCATGACAGGGACCCTCGAGCAGTACTTC. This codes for CASMTGTLEQYF.